This TCR beta chain was observed in a study of graft-versus-host responses after intestinal transplantation. In the study overall: Isolated intestinal, liver-intestinal, or multivisceral transplants had been given to the recipients.

The ends were cut back, 1 base at V and 5 bases at J, with 6 bases in the middle. The germline V gene encodes CDR1 KGHSH and CDR2 LQKENI. CDR3 length: 13 residues. Profiled with immunoSEQ multiplex PCR; TCRdb holds only in-frame clones, not every one. Seen here are around 130,000 clones, around nine tenths observed once, and the top ten hold roughly 0.15%. On this clone itself: The antigen is not known.

The V call is TRBV18, the J call TRBJ1-5, with no clear D. The sample in question was unstimulated CD4+ T cells sorted from spleen or lymph node cells, obtained before intestinal transplant. The sequence was collected from a human donor who received an intestinal transplant. The CDR3 is CASSPQGDQPQHF. Written as DNA, the CDR3 is TGTGCCAGCTCACCACAGGGTGATCAGCCCCAGCATTTT.